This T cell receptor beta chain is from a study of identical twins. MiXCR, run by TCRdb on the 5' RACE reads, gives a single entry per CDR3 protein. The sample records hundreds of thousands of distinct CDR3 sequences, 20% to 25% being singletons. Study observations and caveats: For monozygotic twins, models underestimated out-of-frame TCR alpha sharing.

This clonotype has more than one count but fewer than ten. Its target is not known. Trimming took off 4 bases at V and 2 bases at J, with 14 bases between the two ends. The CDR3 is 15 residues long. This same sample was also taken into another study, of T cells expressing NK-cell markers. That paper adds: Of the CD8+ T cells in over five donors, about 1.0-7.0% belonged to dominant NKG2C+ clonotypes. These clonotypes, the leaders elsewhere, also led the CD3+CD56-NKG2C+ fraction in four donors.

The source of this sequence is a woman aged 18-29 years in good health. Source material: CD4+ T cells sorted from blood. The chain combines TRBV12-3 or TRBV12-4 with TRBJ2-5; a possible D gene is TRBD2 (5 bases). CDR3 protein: CASSSNLLDQETQYF. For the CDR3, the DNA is TGTGCCAGCAGTTCCAATCTACTAGATCAAGAGACCCAGTACTTC.